The 10 T cell receptor beta chains listed next were all sequenced from one sample in a study of cytomegalovirus exposure and HLA in healthy donors. Data came from immunoSEQ multiplex PCR; TCRdb stores just in-frame clones and leaves some out. Counted here are about 160,000 clones, more than 70% occurring once; the ten biggest clones make up roughly 10%. Sequenced: PBMCs. These receptors all come from a man in his thirties or forties in good health and CMV-seropositive.

J is TRBJ2-7 and V is TRBV4-2; 13 positions agree with TRBD2. J lost 5 bases, V lost 0 bases, and 7 bases had no gene match. The length of the CDR3 is 17 residues. CDR1 and CDR2 from the germline V gene are LGHNA and YNFKEQ. CDR3 nucleotides: TGTGCCAGCAGCCAAGAAACCGGACTAGCGGGAGTCCACGAGCAGTACTTC. It codes for CASSQETGLAGVHEQYF.

V is TRBV27 and J is TRBJ2-3, with D unclear. This CDR3 spans 14 amino acids. CDR1 is MNHEY, CDR2 SMNVEV, per germline (reference sequence). Trimming pared 4 bases from V and 0 bases from J, leaving 8 bases between. CDR3 bases: TGTGCCAGCAGTTCTATTACTAGCACAGATACGCAGTATTTT. Protein sequence: CASSSITSTDTQYF.

The CDR3 bases are TGTGCCAGCAGCCATAAGGGAGATGGGGCCAACGTCCTGACTTTC. Amino acid sequence: CASSHKGDGANVLTF. This chain joins TRBV7-3 and TRBJ2-6, with D tentatively TRBD2 (5 bases). Trimming removed 5 bases at V and 3 bases at J, with 11 bases between. The CDR3 has 15 residues. From germline, CDR1 is SGHTA and CDR2 FQGTGA.

This clone was found once. V is TRBV28 and J is TRBJ1-1; D remains ambiguous. The germline V gene has CDR1 MDHEN and CDR2 SYDVKM. This CDR3 is built from 14 residues. With 9 bases removed from V and 4 bases from J, the gap between germline ends came to 18 bases. CDR3 protein: CASLGLRGGTEAFF. The CDR3 DNA reads TGTGCCAGTCTAGGACTACGGGGAGGCACTGAAGCTTTCTTT.

This rearrangement joins TRBV6-1 to TRBJ1-5; D is uncertain. This CDR3 is built from 15 residues. Trimming removed 5 bases at V and 0 bases at J, with 11 bases between. Germline V gene sequence: CDR1 MNHNS, CDR2 SASEGT. CDR3 amino acids: CASSSPADSNQPQHF. The CDR3 bases are TGTGCCAGCAGTTCCCCGGCGGATAGCAATCAGCCCCAGCATTTT.

The chain uses TRBV9 and TRBJ1-2; D perhaps matches TRBD1 (5 bases). Germline V gives CDR1 SGDLS, CDR2 YYNGEE. V dropped 3 bases and J dropped 8 bases, with 14 bases sitting between them. This CDR3 region has 13 residues. In nucleotides, the CDR3 is TGTGCCAGCAGCGACCCAGGGTTCGGCGGCTACACCTTC. Encoded protein: CASSDPGFGGYTF.

The chain recombines TRBV5-1 with TRBJ2-2, with 11 bases aligning to TRBD2. The germline gives CDR1 SGHRS, CDR2 YFSETQ. This CDR3 is 16 amino acids long. The V and J ends lost 2 bases and 4 bases, in that order; junction bases with no gene match: 4. The CDR3 region is CASSFLAGGATGELFF. In nucleotides, the CDR3 is TGCGCCAGCAGCTTTCTAGCGGGAGGAGCCACCGGGGAGCTGTTTTTT.

This chain connects TRBV9 to TRBJ1-1; D might be TRBD1 (6 bases). With 4 bases removed from V and 1 base from J, the gap between germline ends came to 11 bases. This CDR3 has 14 residues. Germline V CDR1 and CDR2: SGDLS, YYNGEE. The DNA of the CDR3 is TGTGCCAGCAGCTCAGACAGGTGGAACACTGAAGCTTTCTTT. Amino acid sequence: CASSSDRWNTEAFF.

The gene calls are TRBV30 and TRBJ1-5, with D maybe TRBD1 (6 bases). Per germline, CDR1 GTSNPN and CDR2 SVGIG (reference sequence). Trimming removed 3 bases from V and 0 bases from J, with 18 bases in between. CDR3 length: 17 residues. For the CDR3, the DNA is TGTGCCTGGAGCTCTCGACAGGCCCACTATAGCAATCAGCCCCAGCATTTT. Translation gives CAWSSRQAHYSNQPQHF.

The chain combines TRBV2 with TRBJ1-2, with D possibly TRBD1 on 6 matching bases. The V end lost 6 bases, the J end lost 4 bases, and 12 bases lay between the germline ends. The germline gives CDR1 SNHLY, CDR2 FYNNEI. CDR3 length: 13 residues. The CDR3 DNA follows: TGTGCCAGCAGGGCAGGGGAGATCTATGGCTACACCTTC. It is translated as CASRAGEIYGYTF. Supplemented by reference TRBV2 and TRBJ1-2, the full variable domain reads EPEVTQTPSHQVTQMGQEVILRCVPISNHLYFYWYRQILGQKVEFLVSFYNNEISEKSEIFDDQFSVERPDGSNFTLKIRSTKLEDSAMYFCASRAGEIYGYTFGSGTRLTVV.